Following are 18 T cell receptor beta chains from one sample sequenced in a study of T-cell memory formation after mild COVID-19. TCRdb recomputed calls from the 5' RACE reads with MiXCR, one row per CDR3 protein. The repertoire holds 150,000 or so distinct CDR3 sequences, roughly 15% seen once, with 14% in the top ten. Sequences were obtained from PBMCs or a T cell subset sorted from them (not recorded which). These TCRs come from an adult woman who had mild COVID-19 (a few samples of this study predate the infection). Cell type and time point are not known.

This chain joins TRBV6-2 or TRBV6-3 and TRBJ2-7, with D possibly matching TRBD2 (7 bases). The CDR3 covers 17 residues. CDR1 and CDR2 from the germline V gene are MNHEY and SVGEGT. V lost 2 bases, J lost 2 bases, and 19 bases lay in between. CDR3 in DNA: TGTGCCAGCAGTTACCCTGCAGAACGGGGGGCGACCTACGAGCAGTACTTC. It translates to CASSYPAERGATYEQYF.

V gene TRBV19 combines with J gene TRBJ2-3; 9 nucleotides match TRBD2. This CDR3 contains 15 residues. With V trimmed by 6 bases and J by 2 bases, 6 bases remained unmatched. Germline CDR1 is LNHDA and CDR2 is SQIVND (reference sequence). The CDR3 DNA sequence: TGTGCCAGTAGCTCTAGCGGGACCAACACAGATACGCAGTATTTT. As protein: CASSSSGTNTDTQYF.

The rearrangement uses TRBV7-6 and TRBJ2-4; tentatively, D is TRBD2 (5 bases). The CDR3 is made up of 16 amino acids. CDR1 and CDR2 (germline): SGHVS, FNYEAQ. The V end was cut by 5 bases, the J end by 0 bases, with 14 bases between. CDR3 residues: CASSRGSHLAKNIQYF. In nucleotides, the CDR3 is TGTGCCAGCAGCCGCGGGTCGCACCTAGCCAAAAACATTCAGTACTTC.

There are a few counts of this clonotype. The CDR3 loop reads CASSSDLARASLEQFF. In DNA form, the CDR3 reads TGTGCCAGCAGCTCTGACCTAGCGAGAGCTAGCTTGGAGCAGTTCTTC. The chain recombines TRBV9 with TRBJ2-1, with D possibly TRBD2 on 6 matching bases. Germline CDR1 reads SGDLS; CDR2 reads YYNGEE. V lost 4 bases and J lost 10, with 24 bases in between. This CDR3 is 16 amino acids long.

The J gene is TRBJ1-4, the V gene TRBV20-1; D remains ambiguous. Trimming removed 1 base at V and 7 bases at J, with 7 bases between. The CDR3 covers 12 residues. The germline gives CDR1 DFQATT, CDR2 SNEGSKA (reference sequence). CDR3 coding DNA: TGCAGTGCTAGAGCTCGACTTGAAAAACTGTTTTTT. Translating it yields CSARARLEKLFF.

V gene TRBV20-1 combines with J gene TRBJ2-7, with 7 bases matching TRBD2. This CDR3 has 15 amino acids. In germline, CDR1 is DFQATT, CDR2 SNEGSKA (reference sequence). The V gene end was trimmed by 0 bases and the J gene end by 3 bases; junction bases not matched to a gene: 8. The CDR3 nucleotides read TGCAGTGCTAGAGAGGGTCTAGCGGACCACTACGAGCAGTACTTC. Protein product: CSAREGLADHYEQYF.

Notes on this clonotype: One end of the junction fails to match germline, which may point to a read error. The rearrangement joins TRBV15 to TRBJ2-1, with D tentatively TRBD1 (6 bases). The CDR3 is 15 amino acids. The germline CDR1 and CDR2 sequences are LNHNV and YYDKDF (reference sequence). DNA of the CDR3: TGTGACACCAGCAGACAGAGGGGGAATAACAATGAGCAGTTCTTC. Its translation: CDTSRQRGNNNEQFF.

This clonotype was counted once. The chain carries TRBV5-5 and TRBJ1-2; D is undetermined. The CDR3 is 14 residues long. The V gene lost 0 bases and the J gene lost 3 bases, with 9 bases spanning the gap. Germline values: CDR1 SGHKS, CDR2 YYEKEE (reference sequence). The CDR3 region is CASSLEPGYYGYTF. The CDR3 DNA is TGTGCCAGCAGCTTGGAGCCGGGCTACTATGGCTACACCTTC.

This clonotype was counted a few times. The V and J genes are TRBV20-1 and TRBJ1-1; D is uncertain. Germline lookup yields CDR1 DFQATT and CDR2 SNEGSKA (reference sequence). V shed 3 bases and J shed 4 bases, with 12 bases lying between them. CDR3 size: 13 residues. CDR3 bases: TGCAGTGCTAGTCGACCCCCTCGCACTGAAGCTTTCTTT. Translated: CSASRPPRTEAFF.

The chain carries TRBV3-1 and TRBJ2-3, with D possibly TRBD2 on 5 matching bases. This CDR3 contains 13 residues. With 4 bases removed from V and 6 bases from J, the gap between germline ends came to 11 bases. CDR1 LGHDT and CDR2 YNNKEL come from the germline V gene (reference sequence). CDR3 bases: TGTGCCAGCAGCCTCAACGGGGTCGATACGCAGTATTTT. It encodes CASSLNGVDTQYF.

The chain recombines TRBV20-1 with TRBJ2-7; D unclear. Germline V gene lookup returns CDR1 DFQATT and CDR2 SNEGSKA (reference sequence). Trimming took 0 bases from V and 5 from J, leaving 8 bases between them. The CDR3 has 12 amino acids. Here the CDR3 reads CSARDWRNEQYF. CDR3 DNA sequence: TGCAGTGCTAGAGATTGGCGAAACGAGCAGTACTTC.

This clonotype occurred a few times. V is TRBV4-1 and J is TRBJ2-3, with 9 bases that match TRBD2. V dropped 1 base and J dropped 6; count of bases not matched to a gene: 17. CDR1 and CDR2 from the germline V gene are MGHRA and YSYEKL. The CDR3 covers 19 residues. Here the CDR3 reads CASSQVPRAGGPSGDTQYF. DNA of the CDR3: TGCGCCAGCAGCCAAGTCCCCCGGGCGGGGGGGCCGTCGGGTGATACGCAGTATTTT.

This clonotype showed up just a few times. This chain links TRBV5-1 with TRBJ2-1; 7 nucleotides align to TRBD1. Germline CDR1 reads SGHRS; CDR2 reads YFSETQ. This CDR3 region has 14 residues. With V trimmed by 0 bases and J by 8 bases, 5 bases remained unmatched. CDR3 nucleotides: TGCGCCAGCAGCTTGGATGGACAGGACGATGAGCAGTTCTTC. Translated, it gives CASSLDGQDDEQFF.

This clonotype was picked up a small number of times. This chain uses TRBV7-6 with TRBJ2-1, with D tentatively TRBD2 (6 bases). Germline CDR1 SGHVS, CDR2 FNYEAQ. V was shortened by 1 base and J by 4 bases, with 11 bases between the two germline ends. This CDR3 spans 15 amino acids. CDR3 in DNA: TGTGCCAGCAGCTTAGTTAGCGGAGAGTACAATGAGCAGTTCTTC. It translates to CASSLVSGEYNEQFF.

This clonotype was counted many times. The chain carries TRBV7-9 and TRBJ1-4; weak D call: TRBD1 (5 bases). Trimming left V 4 bases short and J 3 bases short, with 12 bases between. In germline, CDR1 is SEHNR, CDR2 FQNEAQ (reference sequence). The CDR3 loop spans 15 amino acids. CDR3 sequence reads: CASSSHRNPNEKLFF. DNA for the CDR3: TGTGCCAGCAGCTCACACAGGAATCCTAATGAAAAACTGTTTTTT.

This clonotype occurred many times. J is TRBJ2-7 and V is TRBV10-3, with 7 bases identical to TRBD1. This CDR3 has 15 residues. CDR1 and CDR2 (germline): ENHRY, SYGVKD. With 7 bases clipped from V and 4 bases from J, the junction kept 13 bases outside the gene matches. CDR3 region: CAITNMTGSRYEQYF. The CDR3 DNA is TGTGCCATCACTAATATGACAGGGTCTCGGTACGAGCAGTACTTC.

This clonotype was observed a few times. The gene calls are TRBV20-1 and TRBJ2-3; no firm D call. CDR3 length: 15 residues. The germline V and J ends were trimmed by 3 bases and 7 bases, with 20 bases remaining between them. Germline CDR1 DFQATT, CDR2 SNEGSKA (reference sequence). CDR3 sequence: CSARGSSKSGYTQYF. The CDR3, as DNA: TGCAGTGCTAGGGGAAGCAGCAAATCTGGCTATACGCAGTATTTT.

The gene calls are TRBV6-5 and TRBJ1-2; the match to TRBD1 covers 7 bases. With 5 bases clipped from V and 4 bases from J, the junction kept 1 base outside the gene matches. The CDR3 loop spans 12 amino acids. Germline V CDR1 and CDR2: MNHEY, SVGAGI. CDR3 protein: CASSAGGYGYTF. The CDR3 coding sequence is TGTGCCAGCAGTGCAGGGGGCTATGGCTACACCTTC.